The rows below give T cell receptor beta chains drawn from one sample of a study of identical twins' blood T cells. TCRdb called the 5' RACE reads again in MiXCR, with one record for every CDR3 protein. The data hold roughly 380,000 distinct CDR3 sequences, with 25% to 35% observed a single time. The specimen sequenced was PBMCs. The receptors here all came from a woman aged 18 to 55 in good health. CDR3s include the opening cysteine and the closing phenylalanine or tryptophan. The order of the fields is V gene, D gene, clone size, J gene, CDR3 DNA, CDR3 protein. A D gene is named only where the DNA matches it firmly. Where a row states a size, it is once, few, many or the class of an expanded clone; other rows omit it.

TRBV30	NA	NA	TRBJ2-1	TGTGCCTACATGGTCCATGAGCAGTTCTTC	CAYMVHEQFF
TRBV2	NA	NA	TRBJ1-5	TGTGCCAGCAGGGACTTGGGGCTCAATCAGCCCCAGCATTTT	CASRDLGLNQPQHF
TRBV29-1	NA	many	TRBJ1-1	TGCAGCGTCAACGGATGGGGGGAGACTGAAGCTTTCTTT	CSVNGWGETEAFF
TRBV7-9	TRBD1	NA	TRBJ2-3	TGTGCCAGCAGACCCGACAGGGTCTTGGATACGCAGTATTTT	CASRPDRVLDTQYF
TRBV11-2	NA	NA	TRBJ2-3	TGTGCCAGCAGCTTAGTCCGTACACTGGATCCAGATACGCAGTATTTT	CASSLVRTLDPDTQYF
TRBV20-1	NA	few	TRBJ1-4	TGCAGTGCTAGAGTAAGGGATCGGGTGTTTTTT	CSARVRDRVFF
TRBV11-2	NA	few	TRBJ2-5	TGTGCCAGCAGCTACGAGCAAGAGACCCAGTACTTC	CASSYEQETQYF
TRBV5-5	TRBD1	NA	TRBJ1-1	TGTGCCAGCGGACAGGGTTTTGATGGCACTGAAGCTTTCTTT	CASGQGFDGTEAFF
TRBV20-1	TRBD2	many	TRBJ2-1	TGCAGTGCTGTTCGCGGGAGCTACAATGAGCAGTTCTTC	CSAVRGSYNEQFF
TRBV9	TRBD1	NA	TRBJ1-5	TGTGCCAGCTCAGCTGGACAGGGCGACCAGCCCCAGCATTTT	CASSAGQGDQPQHF
TRBV19	NA	few	TRBJ1-1	TGTGCCAGTAGTATAGACAGGGTGAACACTGAAGCTTTCTTT	CASSIDRVNTEAFF
TRBV19	NA	NA	TRBJ2-3	TGTGCCAGTAGTATGGCGCCATCTCCAGCAGATACGCAGTATTTT	CASSMAPSPADTQYF
TRBV10-3	NA	many	TRBJ1-2	TGTGCCATCAGTAAGGCGGCAGGGAATAACTATGGCTACACCTTC	CAISKAAGNNYGYTF
TRBV3-1	NA	NA	TRBJ2-5	TGTGCCAGCAGCCAAGTTAACCAAGAGACCCAGTACTTC	CASSQVNQETQYF
TRBV6-1	TRBD1	few	TRBJ2-1	TGTGCCAGCAGAGGGACAGTTCACGATTGGCAGTTCTTC	CASRGTVHDWQFF
TRBV11-2	NA	few	TRBJ2-2	TGTGCCACCGTTCCTCACGGGGAGCTGTTTTTT	CATVPHGELFF
TRBV20-1	TRBD1	few	TRBJ2-7	TGCAGTGCTAGAGGTTTAGGACAGGGTAATAGGGAGCAGTACTTC	CSARGLGQGNREQYF
TRBV29-1	NA	NA	TRBJ2-2	TGCAGCGTAGGCGGGACAGAGAGGAACACCGGGGAGCTGTTTTTT	CSVGGTERNTGELFF
TRBV25-1	NA	NA	TRBJ1-1	TGTGCCAGCAGTGAACGCAAGAACACTGAAGCTTTCTTT	CASSERKNTEAFF
TRBV20-1	NA	NA	TRBJ2-3	TGCAGTGCTAGAGTGCCGGGGCCGGGGACAGATACGCAGTATTTT	CSARVPGPGTDTQYF
TRBV11-2	NA	many	TRBJ1-2	TGTGCCAGCAGCTTAGTACTTGGCTACACCTTC	CASSLVLGYTF
TRBV2	NA	many	TRBJ2-5	TGTGCCAGCAGTTACCAAGAGACCCAGTACTTC	CASSYQETQYF
TRBV19	NA	few	TRBJ1-5	TGTGCCAGTAGTATGTCACTTAGCAATCAGCCCCAGCATTTT	CASSMSLSNQPQHF
TRBV20-1	NA	NA	TRBJ2-3	TGCAGTGCTAGTCATACGCGGTGGCTCTCAGATACGCAGTATTTT	CSASHTRWLSDTQYF
TRBV11-2	NA	NA	TRBJ2-2	TGTGCCAGCAGCCGAGGACAGACTACCGGGGAGCTGTTTTTT	CASSRGQTTGELFF
TRBV5-1	NA	NA	TRBJ1-4	TGCGCCAGCAGCTTGGGTGCAGCCGAAAAACTGTTTTTT	CASSLGAAEKLFF
TRBV7-9	TRBD1	few	TRBJ2-1	TGTGCCAGCAGCTTAATTGGGACAGGGGATTTCTTC	CASSLIGTGDFF
TRBV30	NA	NA	TRBJ2-7	TGTGCCTGGAATGAAGGTATCGAGCAGTACTTC	CAWNEGIEQYF
TRBV20-1	TRBD2	few	TRBJ2-1	TGCAGTGCTATGGGGACTATTTACAATGAGCAGTTCTTC	CSAMGTIYNEQFF
TRBV4-2	NA	few	TRBJ1-1	TGTGCCAGCAGCCAAGATGGGTCCCGAGGCACTGAAGCTTTCTTT	CASSQDGSRGTEAFF
TRBV2	NA	NA	TRBJ1-3	TGTGCCGGCAGTCTTCCAGGGCGGAACACCATATATTTT	CAGSLPGRNTIYF
TRBV10-2	NA	NA	TRBJ1-5	TGCGCCAGCAGTGAGCTTCGGACAGACAATCAGCCCCAGCATTTT	CASSELRTDNQPQHF
TRBV19	TRBD2	NA	TRBJ2-7	TGTGCCAGTAGTTTCCGCGGGAGTTACAACGAGCAGTACTTC	CASSFRGSYNEQYF
TRBV7-9	NA	NA	TRBJ1-1	TGTGCCGGCAGCTTGGGGGCCGCACAGCCGAACACTGAAGCTTTCTTT	CAGSLGAAQPNTEAFF
TRBV6-5	TRBD1	few	TRBJ1-2	TGTGCCAGCAGTTACTCGGGACAGGGCAAAGACTACACCTTC	CASSYSGQGKDYTF
TRBV7-2	NA	NA	TRBJ1-2	TGTGCCAGCAGCGCAGGAGGTTCGGGGACTACTCGGGGCTACACATTC	CASSAGGSGTTRGYTF
TRBV10-1	NA	NA	TRBJ2-1	TGCGCCAGCAGCCGGGACTTAAGCTCCTACAATGAGCAGTTCTTC	CASSRDLSSYNEQFF
TRBV29-1	NA	few	TRBJ2-3	TGCAGCGTTGTCGGGGGGCGCACAGATACGCAGTATTTT	CSVVGGRTDTQYF
TRBV12-3/TRBV12-4	NA	NA	TRBJ1-1	TGTGCCAGCACCCCCGACATTTTTTATATTGTGAGGGAAGCTTTCTTT	CASTPDIFYIVREAFF
TRBV20-1	NA	NA	TRBJ2-7	TGCAGTGCTAGAGATTGGGGTAGCGGAAGCTCCTACGAGCAGTACTTC	CSARDWGSGSSYEQYF
TRBV11-2	NA	NA	TRBJ1-1	TGTGCCAGCAACACCTGGAGGACCGGGAACACTGAAGCTTCCTTT	CASNTWRTGNTEASF
TRBV6-2/TRBV6-3	NA	few	TRBJ1-5	TGTGCCAGCAGTTACTGGGGACGGGGCAATCAGCCCCAGCATTTT	CASSYWGRGNQPQHF
TRBV9	TRBD1	NA	TRBJ2-2	TGTGCCAGCAGCGCGTCACTCAGGGGGCAAAGCACCGGGGAGCTGTTTTTT	CASSASLRGQSTGELFF
TRBV11-2	TRBD1	many	TRBJ1-1	TGTGCCAGCAGCTTCGGGACAGGCACTGAAGCTTTCTTT	CASSFGTGTEAFF
TRBV29-1	NA	few	TRBJ1-2	TGCAGCGTTGAAGATAGCCTGTATCGTTATGGCTACACCTTC	CSVEDSLYRYGYTF
TRBV2	NA	few	TRBJ1-1	TGTGCCAGTAATAAGGGTGGGACTGAAGCTTTCTTT	CASNKGGTEAFF
TRBV3-1	TRBD2	few	TRBJ2-3	TGTGCCAGCAGCCAAGGCGCAGTAGCGGGAAGGAGCACAGATACGCAGTATTTT	CASSQGAVAGRSTDTQYF
TRBV11-2	NA	NA	TRBJ2-2	TGTGCCAGCAGCCCCGCGGCGTCCGGGGAGCTGTTTTTT	CASSPAASGELFF
TRBV20-1	TRBD1	few	TRBJ2-3	TGCAGTGCCGCGGGACAGGGTTTCCCAGATACGCAGTATTTT	CSAAGQGFPDTQYF
TRBV6-2/TRBV6-3	TRBD1	NA	TRBJ2-2	TGTGCCAGCAGGCCTCCACGAACAGGGGACGCCGGGGAGTGGTTTTTT	CASRPPRTGDAGEWFF
TRBV9	NA	many	TRBJ1-2	TGTGCCAGCAGCGGCGCCAGATCACCAACGACTAACTATGGCTACACCTTC	CASSGARSPTTNYGYTF
TRBV12-3/TRBV12-4	NA	few	TRBJ1-2	TGTGCCAGCAGTTTGAGGGCTTCGGTCGGCTACACCTTC	CASSLRASVGYTF
TRBV7-6	TRBD1	NA	TRBJ2-3	TGTGCCAGCAGCTCAGATCTACGGACAGGGGGCACAGATACGCAGTATTTT	CASSSDLRTGGTDTQYF
TRBV7-2	NA	NA	TRBJ1-5	TGTGCCAGCAGCTTCGCTGGTGGGGCGCATCAGCCCCAGCATTTT	CASSFAGGAHQPQHF
TRBV7-6	NA	few	TRBJ1-1	TGTGCCAGCAGCTTATGGGGTGGTGGTGAGAACACTGAAGCTTTCTTT	CASSLWGGGENTEAFF
TRBV11-2	TRBD1	NA	TRBJ1-2	TGTGCCAGCAGCTCGTACAGGGGACCCCTCTATGGCTACACCTTC	CASSSYRGPLYGYTF
TRBV5-5	NA	few	TRBJ1-1	TGTGCCAGCAGCCTTTTGACAGACATGAACACTGAAGCTTTCTTT	CASSLLTDMNTEAFF
TRBV6-4	NA	few	TRBJ1-6	TGTGCCAGCAGTGACTCGATGGCTACGAATTCACCCCTCCACTTT	CASSDSMATNSPLHF
TRBV20-1	NA	once	TRBJ2-2	TGCAGTGCTGAGGACTTCAGGGGGGAGCTGTTTTTT	CSAEDFRGELFF
TRBV2	TRBD1	NA	TRBJ1-1	TGTGCCAGCAGTAGGGACAGGACGGCCACTGAAGCTTTCTTT	CASSRDRTATEAFF